These 30 T cell receptor beta chains were all obtained from the same sample, sequenced in a study of T-cell reconstitution after alpha-beta-depleted transplantation in children. Preparation of the TCRbeta library used unique molecular identifiers. Each CDR3 protein gets one entry after TCRdb re-called the PCR reads with MiXCR. The profile covers 200,000 to 300,000 distinct CDR3 sequences, with about 26% appearing a single time and 2% to 3% taken by the ten largest. This specimen was PBMCs, taken before TCRalphabeta/CD19-depleted stem cell transplant. Receptor source: a girl aged 2-9 years with Fanconi anemia, due to receive a stem cell transplant.

This clonotype was recorded many times. This chain links TRBV12-3 or TRBV12-4 with TRBJ1-2; 10 nucleotides match TRBD1. The CDR3 extends over 16 amino acids. The trim removed 5 bases at V and 1 base at J, leaving 7 bases unmatched. The CDR3 sequence: CASSRTGGALNYGYTF. The CDR3 coding sequence is TGTGCCAGCAGTCGGACAGGGGGTGCCCTTAACTATGGCTACACCTTC.

This clonotype was detected many times. CDR3 amino acids: CASSPLRDTGELFF. CDR3 coding DNA: TGTGCCAGCAGCCCCCTTCGGGACACCGGGGAGCTGTTTTTT. The J gene is TRBJ2-2, the V gene TRBV7-2; D is undetermined. V lost 5 bases and J 3 bases, leaving 10 bases between the germline ends. This CDR3 region has 14 residues. Germline loops: CDR1 SGHTA, CDR2 FQGNSA.

V gene TRBV29-1 combines with J gene TRBJ2-3; 13 positions match TRBD2. The CDR3 extends over 17 amino acids. Germline-derived CDR1 and CDR2 are SQVTM and ANQGSEA. Trimming removed 7 bases from V and 5 bases from J; junction bases left unmatched: 15. CDR3 sequence reads: CSALASGLAGLIDTQYF. The CDR3 bases are TGCAGCGCTCTGGCGTCGGGACTAGCGGGACTGATAGATACGCAGTATTTT.

Ten or more counts support this clonotype. V is TRBV20-1 and J is TRBJ2-3; D remains ambiguous. There are 13 residues in the CDR3. Germline V gene sequence: CDR1 DFQATT, CDR2 SNEGSKA (reference sequence). V was trimmed by 1 base and J by 3 bases, leaving 8 bases between them. The CDR3 bases are TGCAGTGCTAGAGTCCCAAGGACAGATACGCAGTATTTT. Residues: CSARVPRTDTQYF.

This clonotype occurred many times. The chain uses TRBV6-5 and TRBJ2-1; D not resolved. CDR3 length: 15 residues. The germline V gene has CDR1 MNHEY and CDR2 SVGAGI. The V end lost 5 bases, the J end lost 4 bases, and 15 bases lay between the germline ends. CDR3 DNA sequence: TGTGCCAGCAGTCGTCCGCTCCACGGGTACAATGAGCAGTTCTTC. Translating gives CASSRPLHGYNEQFF.

The chain uses TRBV12-2 and TRBJ2-5; the table assigns TRBD1, which was not confirmed against the DNA. TRBV12-2 is a documented pseudogene. CDR3 length: 14 residues. Here the CDR3 DNA reads TGTGCAAGTCGCTTATTGCGGGGGCAAGAGACCCAGTACTTC. It translates to CASRLLRGQETQYF.

CDR3 loop: CASSDLGRGPALYNEQFF. The CDR3 DNA is TGTGCCAGCAGCGACCTAGGTCGGGGTCCCGCCTTATACAATGAGCAGTTCTTC. The chain uses TRBV7-3 and TRBJ2-1; possibly TRBD2 for D (5 bases). The CDR3 loop spans 18 amino acids. V lost 5 bases and J lost 4, with 24 bases in between. Per germline, CDR1 SGHTA and CDR2 FQGTGA.

This clonotype was picked up a small number of times. V is TRBV7-3 and J is TRBJ2-1; TRBD1 or TRBD2 may be the D gene (5 bases each). V lost 2 bases and J lost 8, with 13 bases in between. CDR3 length: 14 amino acids. CDR1 and CDR2 from the germline V gene are SGHTA and FQGTGA. For the CDR3, the DNA is TGTGCCAGCAGCTTACGCCGGGGACGGGATGAGCAGTTCTTC. Its protein product is CASSLRRGRDEQFF.

The J gene is TRBJ2-7, the V gene TRBV7-2; the D is unclear. The CDR3 runs 12 residues. Germline CDR1 reads SGHTA; CDR2 reads FQGNSA. Trimming shortened V by 2 bases and J by 5 bases, and 7 bases separated the two germline ends. The CDR3 DNA reads as TGTGCCAGCAGCTTAATAGTCAACGAGCAGTACTTC. It specifies CASSLIVNEQYF. The variable domain in full, completed from reference TRBV7-2 and TRBJ2-7, reads GAGVSQSPSNKVTEKGKDVELRCDPISGHTALYWYRQSLGQGLEFLIYFQGNSAPDKSGLPSDRFSAERTGGSVSTLTIQRTQQEDSAVYLCASSLIVNEQYFGPGTRLTVT.

The rearrangement uses TRBV29-1 and TRBJ1-1; TRBD1 agrees at 9 bases. In germline, CDR1 is SQVTM, CDR2 ANQGSEA. The CDR3 runs to 13 residues. V shed 6 bases, J shed 1 base, and the junction held 3 bases outside the gene matches. In DNA form, the CDR3 reads TGCAGCGTCGCGGGACAGGGGAACACTGAAGCTTTCTTT. Its translation is CSVAGQGNTEAFF.

In its sample, this clonotype was seen many times. The chain has TRBV20-1 and TRBJ2-1; the D call may be TRBD1 or TRBD2 (6 bases each). The V gene's germline CDR1 is DFQATT and CDR2 SNEGSKA (reference sequence). Trimming left V 1 base short and J 5 bases short, with 15 bases between. This CDR3 contains 15 residues. The CDR3: CSARVPRGAHNEQFF. The CDR3 nucleotides are TGCAGTGCTAGAGTACCGAGGGGGGCACACAATGAGCAGTTCTTC.

This clonotype was counted ten times or more. The chain has TRBV29-1 and TRBJ2-2; D not resolved. The CDR3 loop spans 13 amino acids. The ends were cut back, 0 bases at V and 5 bases at J, with 7 bases in the middle. The V gene's germline CDR1 is SQVTM and CDR2 ANQGSEA. CDR3 DNA sequence: TGCAGCGTTGAAGATCTAACGACCGGGGAGCTGTTTTTT. Translated, it gives CSVEDLTTGELFF.

Ten or more counts support this clonotype. The CDR3: CASSSKQGANEQYF. The CDR3 DNA follows: TGCGCCAGCAGCTCCAAACAGGGGGCGAACGAGCAGTACTTC. The chain has TRBV5-1 and TRBJ2-7; 9 bases agree with TRBD1. The J segment lost 5 bases and the V segment lost 3 bases, leaving 6 bases of the junction unmatched. CDR3 length: 14 residues. Per the germline V gene, CDR1 is SGHRS and CDR2 is YFSETQ. Complete variable domain (other parts from reference TRBV5-1 and TRBJ2-7): KAGVTQTPRYLIKTRGQQVTLSCSPISGHRSVSWYQQTPGQGLQFLFEYFSETQRNKGNFPGRFSGRQFSNSRSEMNVSTLELGDSALYLCASSSKQGANEQYFGPGTRLTVT.

The sample holds many counts of this clonotype. V and J are TRBV10-3 and TRBJ2-5; no clear D. Germline-derived CDR1 and CDR2 are ENHRY and SYGVKD. The CDR3 has 11 residues. Trimming shortened V by 3 bases and J by 4 bases, and 3 bases separated the two germline ends. The CDR3 bases are TGTGCCATCAGTGAAAGAGAGACCCAGTACTTC. As protein: CAISERETQYF.

This clonotype appeared many times. The V and J genes are TRBV29-1 and TRBJ1-2, with unresolved D. The CDR3 has 12 amino acids. V was shortened by 3 bases and J by 4 bases, with 9 bases between the two germline ends. Germline V gene lookup returns CDR1 SQVTM and CDR2 ANQGSEA. The chain's CDR3 is CSVDAFRYGYTF. The CDR3 DNA sequence: TGCAGCGTTGATGCCTTTCGCTATGGCTACACCTTC.

This clonotype came up many times. The chain has TRBV24-1 and TRBJ2-7; 8 bases match TRBD1. Germline CDR1 is KGHDR and CDR2 is SFDVKD. The CDR3 is 14 amino acids. The V and J ends lost 10 bases and 4 bases, in that order; junction bases with no gene match: 11. CDR3 region: CATVSGTGLYEQYF. DNA for the CDR3: TGTGCCACTGTCTCCGGGACAGGACTATACGAGCAGTACTTC.

This clonotype showed up just once. The chain couples TRBV6-4 to TRBJ2-2, with D possibly matching TRBD1 (6 bases). Germline V gene data show CDR1 as MRHNA and CDR2 as SNTAGT. The CDR3 has 13 amino acids. The V and J ends lost 6 bases and 7 bases respectively, with 12 bases between them. Written as DNA, the CDR3 is TGTGCCAGCAGATCAGGGGTTGTCGGGGAGCTGTTTTTT. It is translated as CASRSGVVGELFF.

This clonotype was seen many times. V is TRBV4-2 and J is TRBJ2-3; D uncertain. V lost 0 bases to trimming and J lost 7 bases, with 23 bases between them. CDR3 length: 18 residues. Germline lookup yields CDR1 LGHNA and CDR2 YNFKEQ. The CDR3 loop reads CASSQDSGVRIQPHTQYF. The CDR3 DNA follows: TGTGCCAGCAGCCAAGATTCGGGTGTGCGGATCCAGCCCCATACGCAGTATTTT.

V and J are TRBV28 and TRBJ2-1, with 7 bases aligning to TRBD1. The junction had 8 bases not matched to a gene; V was cut back by 7 bases and J by 5 bases. This CDR3 is built from 14 residues. Germline V CDR1 and CDR2: MDHEN, SYDVKM. The CDR3 sequence is CASMAGGEDNEQFF. CDR3 DNA: TGTGCCAGCATGGCAGGGGGTGAGGACAATGAGCAGTTCTTC. The complete variable domain, with remaining parts taken from reference TRBV28 and TRBJ2-1, reads DVKVTQSSRYLVKRTGEKVFLECVQDMDHENMFWYRQDPGLGLRLIYFSYDVKMKEKGDIPEGYSVSREKKERFSLILESASTNQTSMYLCASMAGGEDNEQFFGPGTRLTVL.

The gene calls are TRBV25-1 and TRBJ2-7; no clear D gene. Germline lookup yields CDR1 MGHDK and CDR2 SYGVNS. Trimming removed 0 bases at V and 3 bases at J, with 9 bases between. This CDR3 spans 14 amino acids. In DNA form, the CDR3 reads TGTGCCAGCAGTGAATATTACGGGTTCTACGAGCAGTACTTC. Translation: CASSEYYGFYEQYF.

In its sample, this clonotype was seen many times. The rearrangement uses TRBV29-1 and TRBJ2-5; D might be TRBD2 (7 bases). CDR3 length equals 13 residues. V shed 8 bases and J shed 5 bases, with 18 bases lying between them. Per germline, CDR1 SQVTM and CDR2 ANQGSEA. In nucleotides, the CDR3 is TGCAGCCTAGGAGGGGGGGCAATGGAGACCCAGTACTTC. Encoded protein: CSLGGGAMETQYF.

This chain links TRBV4-1 with TRBJ1-4, with TRBD1 matching 10 bases. Per the germline V gene, CDR1 is MGHRA and CDR2 is YSYEKL. The junction had 6 bases not matched to a gene; V was cut back by 5 bases and J by 9 bases. The CDR3 loop spans 14 amino acids. Here the CDR3 reads CASSWDRGNQKLFF. The CDR3 DNA follows: TGCGCCAGCAGCTGGGACAGGGGCAATCAAAAACTGTTTTTT.

This clonotype was picked up many times. This sequence joins TRBV6-1 and TRBJ2-7; 10 nucleotides align to TRBD1. This CDR3 is 15 amino acids long. Unmatched junction bases numbered 10, after V lost 6 bases and J lost 5 bases. The germline V gene has CDR1 MNHNS and CDR2 SASEGT. The CDR3 bases are TGTGCCAGCAGCCACACCGGGACAGGGGCCCACGAGCAGTACTTC. This encodes CASSHTGTGAHEQYF.

This clonotype was seen repeatedly, ten times or more. This chain connects TRBV29-1 to TRBJ2-1; tentative D call: TRBD2 (5 bases). V shed 1 base and J shed 2 bases, with 18 bases lying between them. Germline V lookup: CDR1 SQVTM, CDR2 ANQGSEA. CDR3 length: 17 residues. CDR3: CSVEVPQDFDPYNEQFF. As DNA, the CDR3 is TGCAGCGTTGAAGTCCCGCAGGACTTCGACCCCTACAATGAGCAGTTCTTC.

The chain uses TRBV29-1 and TRBJ2-7; 7 bases agree with TRBD1. The CDR3 has 14 residues. V dropped 5 bases and J dropped 4; count of bases not matched to a gene: 11. CDR1 is SQVTM, CDR2 ANQGSEA, per germline. CDR3 nucleotides: TGCAGCGTTTTAGTAGGACAGGCAGGGTACGAGCAGTACTTC. Its protein is CSVLVGQAGYEQYF.

Many counts were recorded for this clonotype. The chain couples TRBV20-1 to TRBJ2-1; D possibly corresponds to TRBD2 (5 bases). Germline loops: CDR1 DFQATT, CDR2 SNEGSKA (reference sequence). The CDR3 contains 15 residues. The V gene lost 0 bases and the J gene lost 0 bases, with 9 bases spanning the gap. For the CDR3, the DNA is TGCAGTGCTAGAGAGCGGGTCAGCTCCTACAATGAGCAGTTCTTC. Protein: CSARERVSSYNEQFF.

This clonotype turned up a few times. This rearrangement joins TRBV29-1 to TRBJ1-2, with D hard to call. The V end was cut by 4 bases, the J end by 2 bases, with 5 bases between. The V gene's germline CDR1 is SQVTM and CDR2 ANQGSEA. The CDR3 sequence is 11 residues long. The CDR3 region is CSVANNYGYTF. Here the CDR3 DNA reads TGCAGCGTTGCGAACAACTATGGCTACACCTTC. Combining the CDR3 with reference TRBV29-1 and TRBJ1-2 gives the whole variable domain SAVISQKPSRDICQRGTSLTIQCQVDSQVTMMFWYRQQPGQSLTLIATANQGSEATYESGFVIDKFPISRPNLTFSTLTVSNMSPEDSSIYLCSVANNYGYTFGSGTRLTVV.

This rearrangement joins TRBV28 to TRBJ2-7, with 7 bases aligning to TRBD1. The germline V gene has CDR1 MDHEN and CDR2 SYDVKM. V shed 4 bases and J 3 bases; nucleotides not matched to a gene: 12. There are 16 residues in the CDR3. CDR3 coding DNA: TGTGCCAGCAGTTCACCCACAGGGGTTGGGGACTACGAGCAGTACTTC. Amino acid sequence: CASSSPTGVGDYEQYF. The whole variable domain, filled in from reference TRBV28 and TRBJ2-7, reads DVKVTQSSRYLVKRTGEKVFLECVQDMDHENMFWYRQDPGLGLRLIYFSYDVKMKEKGDIPEGYSVSREKKERFSLILESASTNQTSMYLCASSSPTGVGDYEQYFGPGTRLTVT.

This clonotype was counted ten times or more. The genes are TRBV20-1 and TRBJ2-1; D call uncertain. Deletions cut 6 bases from V and 4 bases from J, with 7 bases between. The CDR3 runs 11 residues. Per germline, CDR1 DFQATT and CDR2 SNEGSKA (reference sequence). As DNA, the CDR3 is TGCAGTGCCCTTAGATACAATGAGCAGTTCTTC. It specifies CSALRYNEQFF.

V usage is TRBV3-1 and J usage is TRBJ1-1; no firm D call. Germline values: CDR1 LGHDT, CDR2 YNNKEL (reference sequence). Trimming stripped 4 bases from V and 0 bases from J, with 9 bases between. CDR3 size: 14 residues. CDR3 loop: CASSLLQVNTEAFF. Here the CDR3 DNA reads TGTGCCAGCAGCCTCCTTCAGGTGAACACTGAAGCTTTCTTT.